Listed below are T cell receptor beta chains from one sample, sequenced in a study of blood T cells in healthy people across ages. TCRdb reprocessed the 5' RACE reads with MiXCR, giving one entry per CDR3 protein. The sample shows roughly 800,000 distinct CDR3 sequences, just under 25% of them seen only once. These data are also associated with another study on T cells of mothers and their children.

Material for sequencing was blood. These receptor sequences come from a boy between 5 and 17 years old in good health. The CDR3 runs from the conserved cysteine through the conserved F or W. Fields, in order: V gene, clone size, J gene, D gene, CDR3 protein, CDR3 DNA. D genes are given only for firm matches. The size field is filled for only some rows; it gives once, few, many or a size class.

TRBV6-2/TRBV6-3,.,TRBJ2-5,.,CASNYGQPGRTQYF,TGTGCCAGCAATTACGGGCAGCCGGGGAGGACCCAGTACTTC
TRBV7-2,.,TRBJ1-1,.,CASSPAFHTEAFF,TGTGCCAGCAGCCCGGCATTCCACACTGAAGCTTTCTTT
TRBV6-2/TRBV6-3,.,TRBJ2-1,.,CASSLLQVPSYNEQFF,TGTGCCAGCAGCCTACTCCAGGTCCCCTCTTACAATGAGCAGTTCTTC
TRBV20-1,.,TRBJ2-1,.,CSARDVAGINEQFF,TGCAGTGCTAGAGATGTGGCGGGGATCAATGAGCAGTTCTTC
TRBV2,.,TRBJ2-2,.,CASSTRIAGELFF,TGTGCCAGCAGTACCCGGATTGCCGGGGAGCTGTTTTTT
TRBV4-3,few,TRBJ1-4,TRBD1,CASSQETGTAKNEKLFF,TGCGCCAGCAGCCAAGAAACCGGGACAGCCAAAAATGAAAAACTGTTTTTT
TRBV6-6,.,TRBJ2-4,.,CASSYVPESNIQYF,TGTGCCAGCAGTTACGTTCCAGAGTCAAACATTCAGTACTTC
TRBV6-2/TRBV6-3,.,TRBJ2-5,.,CASRPRVLETQYF,TGTGCCAGCAGGCCCCGGGTTCTAGAGACCCAGTACTTC
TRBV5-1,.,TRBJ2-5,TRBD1,CASTEQGVRETQYF,TGCGCCAGCACCGAACAGGGGGTCCGGGAGACCCAGTACTTC
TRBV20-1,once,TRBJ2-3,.,CSAREVATGDTQYF,TGCAGTGCTAGAGAGGTGGCTACCGGGGATACGCAGTATTTT
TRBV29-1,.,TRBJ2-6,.,CSVEPTTNVLTF,TGCAGCGTTGAACCTACCACCAACGTCCTGACTTTC
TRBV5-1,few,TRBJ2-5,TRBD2,CASSLTSGRELQETQYF,TGCGCCAGCAGCCTAACTAGCGGGAGGGAACTACAAGAGACCCAGTACTTC
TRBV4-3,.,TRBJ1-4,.,CASSRTGSTHEKLFF,TGCGCCAGCAGCCGTACAGGCTCAACGCATGAAAAACTGTTTTTT
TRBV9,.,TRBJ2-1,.,CASSVGGGVSEQFF,TGTGCCAGCAGCGTAGGGGGCGGGGTGAGTGAGCAGTTCTTC
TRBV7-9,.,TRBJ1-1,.,CASSLGSGPSTEVFF,TGCGCCAGCAGCTTAGGATCAGGGCCCAGCACTGAAGTTTTCTTT
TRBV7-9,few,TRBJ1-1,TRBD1,CASSPQGAAGMNTEAFF,TGTGCCAGCAGCCCCCAGGGGGCGGCGGGTATGAACACTGAAGCTTTCTTT
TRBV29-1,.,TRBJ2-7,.,CSAMDWSSYEQYF,TGCAGCGCCATGGACTGGAGCTCCTACGAGCAGTACTTC
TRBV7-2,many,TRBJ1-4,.,CASSLVRGRVPPPWEKLFF,TGTGCCAGCAGCTTAGTTAGGGGACGAGTTCCCCCCCCGTGGGAAAAACTGTTTTTT
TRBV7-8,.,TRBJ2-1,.,CASSLKAGTYNEQFF,TGTGCCAGCAGCCTGAAAGCGGGTACCTACAATGAGCAGTTCTTC
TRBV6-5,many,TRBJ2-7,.,CASSYSGGEQYF,TGTGCCAGCAGTTACTCGGGGGGCGAGCAGTACTTC
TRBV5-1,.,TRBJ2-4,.,CASSLVGGTKNIQYF,TGCGCCAGTAGCTTGGTAGGTGGGACCAAAAACATTCAGTACTTC
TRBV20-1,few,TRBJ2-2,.,CSAFDRRENTGELFF,TGCAGTGCTTTTGACCGGAGGGAGAACACCGGGGAGCTGTTTTTT
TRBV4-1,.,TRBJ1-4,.,CASSQGQIREGEKLFF,TGCGCCAGCAGCCAAGGGCAAATTAGGGAGGGCGAAAAACTGTTTTTT
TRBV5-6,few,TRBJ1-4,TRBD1,CASSEPGTGRAKLFF,TGTGCCAGCAGCGAACCCGGGACAGGGAGGGCAAAACTGTTTTTT
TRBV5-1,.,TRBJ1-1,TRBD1,CASSPSGTGVDEAFF,TGCGCCAGCAGCCCATCCGGGACAGGGGTCGATGAAGCTTTCTTT
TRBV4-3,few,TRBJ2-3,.,CASSPYVTTDTQYF,TGCGCCAGCAGCCCCTACGTCACCACAGATACGCAGTATTTT
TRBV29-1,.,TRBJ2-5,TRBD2,CSVELAGGVKTQYF,TGCAGCGTCGAACTAGCGGGGGGGGTTAAGACCCAGTACTTC
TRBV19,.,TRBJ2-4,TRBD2,CASLGSGGENIQYF,TGTGCCAGTCTCGGTAGCGGGGGGGAGAACATTCAGTACTTC
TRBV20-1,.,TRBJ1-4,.,CSAENRAGNEKLFF,TGCAGTGCAGAAAACAGGGCCGGCAATGAAAAACTGTTTTTT
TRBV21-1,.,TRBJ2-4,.,CASSDDRGTKNIQYF,TGTGCCAGCAGCGATGACAGGGGTACCAAAAACATTCAGTACTTC
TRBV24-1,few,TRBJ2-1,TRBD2,CATSDFTSANEQFF,TGTGCCACCAGTGATTTTACTAGCGCAAATGAGCAGTTCTTC
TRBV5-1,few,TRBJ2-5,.,CASSLVGRLQETQYF,TGCGCCAGCAGCTTGGTGGGGCGCCTTCAGGAGACCCAGTACTTC
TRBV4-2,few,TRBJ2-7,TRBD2,CASSQTQAGGAYEQYF,TGTGCCAGCAGCCAGACCCAAGCGGGAGGCGCCTACGAGCAGTACTTC
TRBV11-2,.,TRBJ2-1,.,CASSKGGQGDSGRGYNQQFF,TGTGCCAGCAGCAAAGGGGGACAGGGGGATAGCGGGAGGGGCTACAATCAGCAGTTCTTC
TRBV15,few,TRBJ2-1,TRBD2,CATSRVAGDSYNEQFF,TGTGCCACCAGCAGAGTAGCGGGAGACTCCTACAATGAGCAGTTCTTC
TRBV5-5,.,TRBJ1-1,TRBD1,CASSFLGQGSTEAFF,TGTGCCAGCAGCTTTCTGGGACAGGGATCCACTGAAGCTTTCTTT
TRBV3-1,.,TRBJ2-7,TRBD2,CASTRISGGESEQYF,TGTGCCAGCACCCGAATTAGCGGGGGGGAGTCCGAGCAGTACTTC
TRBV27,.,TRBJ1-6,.,CASSFPGGDSPLHF,TGTGCCAGCAGTTTCCCAGGAGGGGATTCACCCCTCCACTTT
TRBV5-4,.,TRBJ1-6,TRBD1,CASSRGTGSSYNSPLHF,TGTGCCAGCAGCCGAGGGACAGGAAGCTCCTATAATTCACCCCTCCACTTT
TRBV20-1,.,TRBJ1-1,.,CSARATRGLGGTAEAFF,TGCAGTGCTAGAGCTACCCGGGGCTTAGGAGGGACGGCTGAAGCTTTCTTT
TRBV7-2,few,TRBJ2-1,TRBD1,CASSSGQGWGYNEQFF,TGTGCCAGCAGCTCAGGACAGGGTTGGGGGTACAATGAGCAGTTCTTC
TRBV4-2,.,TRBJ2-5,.,CASSGAGRETQYF,TGTGCCAGCAGCGGCGCAGGGAGGGAGACCCAGTACTTC
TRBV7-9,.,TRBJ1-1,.,CASSWAEEAFF,TGTGCCAGCAGTTGGGCCGAGGAAGCTTTCTTT
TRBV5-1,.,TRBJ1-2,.,CASRLEGGFGYTF,TGCGCCAGCAGACTGGAGGGGGGCTTCGGCTACACCTTC
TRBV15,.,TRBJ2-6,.,CATSRDTYSGANVLTF,TGTGCCACCAGCCGGGACACCTACTCTGGGGCCAACGTCCTGACTTTC
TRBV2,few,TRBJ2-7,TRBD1,CASSGDRAVNEQYF,TGTGCCAGCAGTGGGGACAGGGCGGTTAACGAGCAGTACTTC